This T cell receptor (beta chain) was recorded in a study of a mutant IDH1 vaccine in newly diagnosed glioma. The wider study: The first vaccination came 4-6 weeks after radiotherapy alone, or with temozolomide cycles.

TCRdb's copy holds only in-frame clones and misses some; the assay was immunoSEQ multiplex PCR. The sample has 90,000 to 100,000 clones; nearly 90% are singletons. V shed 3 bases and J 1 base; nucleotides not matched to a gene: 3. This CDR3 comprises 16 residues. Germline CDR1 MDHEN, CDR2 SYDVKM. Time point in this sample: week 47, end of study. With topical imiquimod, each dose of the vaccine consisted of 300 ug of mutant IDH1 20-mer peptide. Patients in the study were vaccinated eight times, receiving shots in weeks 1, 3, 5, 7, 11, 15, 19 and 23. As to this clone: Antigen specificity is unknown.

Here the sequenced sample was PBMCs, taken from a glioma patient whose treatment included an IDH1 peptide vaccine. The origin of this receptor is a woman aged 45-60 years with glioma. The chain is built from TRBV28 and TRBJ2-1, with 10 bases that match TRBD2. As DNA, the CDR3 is TGTGCCAGCAGTTTCCCTAGCGGGAGATCCTACAATGAGCAGTTCTTC. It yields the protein CASSFPSGRSYNEQFF. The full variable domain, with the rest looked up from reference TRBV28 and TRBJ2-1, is DVKVTQSSRYLVKRTGEKVFLECVQDMDHENMFWYRQDPGLGLRLIYFSYDVKMKEKGDIPEGYSVSREKKERFSLILESASTNQTSMYLCASSFPSGRSYNEQFFGPGTRLTVL.